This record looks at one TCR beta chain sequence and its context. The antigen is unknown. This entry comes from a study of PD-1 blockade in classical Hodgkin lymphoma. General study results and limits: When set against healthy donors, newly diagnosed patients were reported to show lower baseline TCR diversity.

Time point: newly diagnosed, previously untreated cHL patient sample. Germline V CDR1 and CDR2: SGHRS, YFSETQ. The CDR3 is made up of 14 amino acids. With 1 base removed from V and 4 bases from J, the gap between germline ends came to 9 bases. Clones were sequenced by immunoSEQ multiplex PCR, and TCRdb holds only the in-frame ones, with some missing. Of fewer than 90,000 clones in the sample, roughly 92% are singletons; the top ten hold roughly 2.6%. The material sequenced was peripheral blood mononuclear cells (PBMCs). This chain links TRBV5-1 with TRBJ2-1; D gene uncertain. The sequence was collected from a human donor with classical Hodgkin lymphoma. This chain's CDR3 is CASSLSGVYNEQFF. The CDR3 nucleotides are TGCGCCAGCAGCTTGTCCGGAGTGTACAATGAGCAGTTCTTC.